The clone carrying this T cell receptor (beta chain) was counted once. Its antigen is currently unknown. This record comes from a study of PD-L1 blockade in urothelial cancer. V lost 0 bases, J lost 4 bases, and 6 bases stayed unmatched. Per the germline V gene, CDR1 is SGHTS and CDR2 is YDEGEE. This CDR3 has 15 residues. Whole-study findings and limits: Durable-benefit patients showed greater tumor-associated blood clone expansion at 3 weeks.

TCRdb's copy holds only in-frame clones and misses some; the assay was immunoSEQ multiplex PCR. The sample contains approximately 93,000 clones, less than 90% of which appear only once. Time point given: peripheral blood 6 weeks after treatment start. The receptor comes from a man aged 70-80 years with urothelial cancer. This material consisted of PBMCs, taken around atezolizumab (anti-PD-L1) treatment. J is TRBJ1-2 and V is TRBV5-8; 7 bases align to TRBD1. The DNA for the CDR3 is TGTGCCAGCAGCTTGGCCGCGACAGGGTCCTATGGCTACACCTTC. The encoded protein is CASSLAATGSYGYTF. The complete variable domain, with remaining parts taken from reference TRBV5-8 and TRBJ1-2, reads EAGVTQSPTHLIKTRGQQATLRCSPISGHTSVYWYQQALGLGLQFLLWYDEGEERNRGNFPPRFSGRQFPNYSSELNVNALELEDSALYLCASSLAATGSYGYTFGSGTRLTVV.